This T cell receptor beta chain was captured by sequencing in a study of T cells in localized non-small cell lung cancer (dated by TCRdb to the early 2020s). At the level of the whole study: The study examined T cell repertoires in approximately 240 patients with early-stage NSCLC and compared tumors with uninvolved tumor-adjacent lungs. The cohort comprised 236 treatment-naïve NSCLC patients with resected, localized lung tumors. Of the NSCLC patients, 120 to 150 were male and some 97 were female, and the mean age was about 69 years.

The immunoSEQ Assay was used to sequence TCR beta CDR3 regions from DNA. The published analysis was carried out like this. To compute T cell density, TCR beta template counts were normalized to usable DNA, which was estimated by amplifying housekeeping genes. Using the preseqR package, richness was estimated by extrapolating to 120,000 templates for tissue samples and 400,000 templates for PBMC samples. Clonality was defined as one minus Pielou's evenness. Differential abundance testing on productive amino-acid clonotypes, with a minimum total count of 5 and an alpha of 0.1, was used to identify tissue-enriched TCRs. The Jaccard Index and the Morisita Overlap Index were used to quantify repertoire overlap between compartments. GLIPH grouped TCR beta CDR3s together with public tetramer-defined viral CDR3s, and a viral motif had to include at least three viral sequences and show V-gene enrichment. Here the immuneACCESS table is served through TCRdb, limited to in-frame sequences with V and J called. Missing clones are a known gap in these copies; in checked studies unresolved V genes cover under half, and the rest lacks a known reason. V, J and clone size reflect that table, while D and trimming were determined from the DNA. Counted in this sample were some 85,000 clones; roughly 75% of them appeared once. Together, the top ten hold less than 20% of the sample.

Turning to this clone: Its antigen is currently not known. Per-base qualities were not stored, and no clone one base away is much larger.

Study-wide findings and limitations: Because of the exploratory design, TCR variables were selected using unadjusted p-values without false-discovery rate correction. Uninvolved tumor-adjacent lung showed the highest T cell clonality, higher than tumor, which suggests more focused antigenic responses in the uninvolved tumor-adjacent lung. Because multi-region sequencing of the tumors was not done, intratumor heterogeneity could not be ruled out. Longer overall survival was associated with higher T cell density in blood, whereas shorter survival was associated with higher clonality in adjacent lung. A median of approximately 57 of the top 100 tumor clones were detected in paired uninvolved adjacent lung, and some 29 of these tumor clones were also found among the top 100 clones of the paired uninvolved adjacent lung.

CDR1 MDHEN and CDR2 SYDVKM were looked up in the germline V gene. From V the trimming removes 2 bases and from J it removes 8 bases, while the gene matches leave 7 bases of the junction unaccounted for. The CDR3 sequence holds 14 residues, the cysteine and phenylalanine included. The sequence is cut down to CDR3 DNA, 42 bases in frame from base 1. At diagnosis, tumor, uninvolved tumor-adjacent lung and peripheral blood were collected and then preserved as a mix of FFPE and fresh-frozen material. For TCR repertoire profiling, the blood samples were analyzed as peripheral blood mononuclear cells. The starting material was PBMCs, obtained before any cancer treatment. This receptor chain uses TRBV28 and TRBJ1-2; the central 8 bases match TRBD1. The receptor was isolated from a man aged 35 to 69 with stage II squamous cell lung carcinoma. The sequenced DNA: TGTGCCAGCAGTTTAGCCAGGGGGCTGGGCGGCTACACCTTC. Its translation reads: CASSLARGLGGYTF.